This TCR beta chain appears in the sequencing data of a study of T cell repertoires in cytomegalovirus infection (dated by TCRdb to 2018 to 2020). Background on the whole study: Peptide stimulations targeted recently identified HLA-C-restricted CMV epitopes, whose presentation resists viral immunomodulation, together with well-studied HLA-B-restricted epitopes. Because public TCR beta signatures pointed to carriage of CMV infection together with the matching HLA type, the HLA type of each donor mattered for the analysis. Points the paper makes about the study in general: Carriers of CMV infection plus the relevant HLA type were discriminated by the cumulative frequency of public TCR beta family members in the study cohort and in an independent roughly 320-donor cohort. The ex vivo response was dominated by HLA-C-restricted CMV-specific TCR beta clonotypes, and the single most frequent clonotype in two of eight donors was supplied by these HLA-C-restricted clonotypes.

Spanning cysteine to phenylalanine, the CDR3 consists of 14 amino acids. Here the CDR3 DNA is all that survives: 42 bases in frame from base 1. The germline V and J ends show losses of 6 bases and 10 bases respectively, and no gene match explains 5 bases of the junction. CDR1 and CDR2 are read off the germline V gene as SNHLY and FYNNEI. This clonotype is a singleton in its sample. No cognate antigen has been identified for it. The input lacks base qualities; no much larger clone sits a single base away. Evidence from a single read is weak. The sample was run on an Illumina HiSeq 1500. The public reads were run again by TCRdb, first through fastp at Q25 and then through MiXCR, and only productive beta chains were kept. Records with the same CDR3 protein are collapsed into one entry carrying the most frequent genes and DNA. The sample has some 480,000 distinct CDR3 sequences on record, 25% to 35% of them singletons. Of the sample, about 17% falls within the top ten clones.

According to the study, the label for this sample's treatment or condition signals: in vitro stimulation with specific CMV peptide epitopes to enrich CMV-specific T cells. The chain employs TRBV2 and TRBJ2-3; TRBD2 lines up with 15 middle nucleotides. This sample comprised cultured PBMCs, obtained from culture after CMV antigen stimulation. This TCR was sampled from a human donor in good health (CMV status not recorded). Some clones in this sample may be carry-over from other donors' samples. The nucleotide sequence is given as TGTGCCAGCAGCGAGGGACTAGCGGGAGGCCCGCAGTATTTT. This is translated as CASSEGLAGGPQYF. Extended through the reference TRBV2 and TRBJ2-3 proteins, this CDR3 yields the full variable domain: EPEVTQTPSHQVTQMGQEVILRCVPISNHLYFYWYRQILGQKVEFLVSFYNNEISEKSEIFDDQFSVERPDGSNFTLKIRSTKLEDSAMYFCASSEGLAGGPQYFGPGTRLTVL.